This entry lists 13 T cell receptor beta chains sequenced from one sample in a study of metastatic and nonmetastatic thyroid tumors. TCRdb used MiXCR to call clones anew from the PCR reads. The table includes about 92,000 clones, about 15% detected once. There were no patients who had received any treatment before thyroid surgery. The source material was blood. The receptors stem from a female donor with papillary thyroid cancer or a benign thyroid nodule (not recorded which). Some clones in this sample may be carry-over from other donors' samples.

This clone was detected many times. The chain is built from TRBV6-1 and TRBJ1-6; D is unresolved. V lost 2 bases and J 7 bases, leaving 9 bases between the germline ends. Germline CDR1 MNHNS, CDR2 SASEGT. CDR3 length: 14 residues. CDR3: CASSERSLNSPLHF. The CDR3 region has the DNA TGTGCCAGCAGTGAACGGTCATTAAATTCACCCCTCCACTTT.

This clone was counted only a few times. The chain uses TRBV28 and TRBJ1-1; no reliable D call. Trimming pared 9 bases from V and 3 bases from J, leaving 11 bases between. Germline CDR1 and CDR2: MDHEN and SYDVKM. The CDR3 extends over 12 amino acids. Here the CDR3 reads CARGFLDTEAFF. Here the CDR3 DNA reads TGTGCCAGAGGGTTTCTGGACACTGAAGCTTTCTTT.

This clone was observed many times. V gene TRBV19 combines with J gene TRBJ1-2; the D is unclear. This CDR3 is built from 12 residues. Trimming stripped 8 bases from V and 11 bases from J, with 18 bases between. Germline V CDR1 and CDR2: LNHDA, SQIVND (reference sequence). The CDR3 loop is CASAPGAMRYTF. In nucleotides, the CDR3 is TGTGCCAGTGCCCCGGGAGCTATGCGATACACCTTC.

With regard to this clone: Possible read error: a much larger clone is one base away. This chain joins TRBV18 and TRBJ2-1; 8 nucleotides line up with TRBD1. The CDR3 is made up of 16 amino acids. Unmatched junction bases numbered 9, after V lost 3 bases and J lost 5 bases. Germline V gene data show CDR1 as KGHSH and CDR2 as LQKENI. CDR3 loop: CASSPFVTGVHNEQFF. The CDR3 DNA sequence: TGTGCCAGCTCACCCTTCGTGACAGGGGTCCACAATGAGCAGTTCTTC.

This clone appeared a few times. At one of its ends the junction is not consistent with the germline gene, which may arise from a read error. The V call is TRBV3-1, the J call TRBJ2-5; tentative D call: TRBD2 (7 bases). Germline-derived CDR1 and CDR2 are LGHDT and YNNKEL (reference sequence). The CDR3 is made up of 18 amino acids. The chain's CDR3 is CASSHLSLRGAWSETQHF. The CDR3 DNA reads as TGTGCCAGCAGCCACCTCAGCCTCCGGGGGGCCTGGTCGGAGACCCAGCACTTC.

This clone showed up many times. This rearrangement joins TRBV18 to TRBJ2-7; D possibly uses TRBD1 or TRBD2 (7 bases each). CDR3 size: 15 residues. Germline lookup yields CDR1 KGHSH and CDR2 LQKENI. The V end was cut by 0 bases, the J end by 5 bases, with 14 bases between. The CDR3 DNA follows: TGTGCCAGCTCACCACCGGGCAGGGGGGGAAACGAGCAGTACTTC. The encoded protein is CASSPPGRGGNEQYF.

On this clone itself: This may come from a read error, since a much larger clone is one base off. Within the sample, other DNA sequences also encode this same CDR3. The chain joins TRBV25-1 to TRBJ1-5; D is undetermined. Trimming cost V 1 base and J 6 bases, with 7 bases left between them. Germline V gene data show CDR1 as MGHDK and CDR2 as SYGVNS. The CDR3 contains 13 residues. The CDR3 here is CASSESKGQPQHF. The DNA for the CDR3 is TGTGCCAGCAGTGAATCTAAGGGTCAGCCCCAGCATTTT.

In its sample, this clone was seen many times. CDR3 nucleotide sequence: TGTGCCAGCAGCAAGAGGCTGAACACTGAAGCTTTCTTT. This encodes CASSKRLNTEAFF. The chain carries TRBV28 and TRBJ1-1; D unresolved. The V gene lost 6 bases and the J gene lost 0 bases, with 8 bases spanning the gap. Germline V lookup: CDR1 MDHEN, CDR2 SYDVKM. The CDR3 is 13 amino acids.

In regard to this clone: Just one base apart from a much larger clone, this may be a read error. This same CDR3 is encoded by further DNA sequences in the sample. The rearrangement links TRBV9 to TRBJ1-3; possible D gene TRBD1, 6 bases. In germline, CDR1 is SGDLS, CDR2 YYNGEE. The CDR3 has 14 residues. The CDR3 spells CASSASGDGNTIYF. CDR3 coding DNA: TGCGCCAGCAGCGCATCAGGGGATGGAAACACCATATATTTT.

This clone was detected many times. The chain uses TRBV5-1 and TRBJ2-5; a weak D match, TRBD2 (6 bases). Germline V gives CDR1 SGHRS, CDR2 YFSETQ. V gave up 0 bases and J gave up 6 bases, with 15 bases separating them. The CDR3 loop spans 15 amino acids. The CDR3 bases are TGCGCCAGCAGCTTGGACGTGGCGGGATCGAAGACCCAGTACTTC. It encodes CASSLDVAGSKTQYF.

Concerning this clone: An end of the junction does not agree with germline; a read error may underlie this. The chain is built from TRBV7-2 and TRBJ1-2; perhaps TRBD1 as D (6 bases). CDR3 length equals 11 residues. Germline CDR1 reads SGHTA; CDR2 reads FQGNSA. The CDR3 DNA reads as TGTGCCGGCAGCAGGGGATATGGCTACACCTTC. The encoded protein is CAGSRGYGYTF.

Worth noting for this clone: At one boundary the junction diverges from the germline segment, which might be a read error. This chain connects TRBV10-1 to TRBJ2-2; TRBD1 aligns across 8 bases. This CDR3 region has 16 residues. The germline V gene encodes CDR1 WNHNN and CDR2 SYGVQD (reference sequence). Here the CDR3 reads CSSSDLGQGRTVELFF. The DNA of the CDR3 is TGCTCCAGCAGTGACCTCGGACAGGGACGCACCGTGGAGCTTTTTTTT.

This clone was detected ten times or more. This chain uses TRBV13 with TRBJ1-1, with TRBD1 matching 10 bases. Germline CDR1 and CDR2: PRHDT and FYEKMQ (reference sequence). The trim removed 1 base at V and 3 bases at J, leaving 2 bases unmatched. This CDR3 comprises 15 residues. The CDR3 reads CASSLVGTGDTEAFF. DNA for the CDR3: TGTGCCAGCAGCTTAGTAGGGACAGGGGACACTGAAGCTTTCTTT.